Below are 11 T cell receptor beta chains sequenced from a single sample in a study of CD8 T cells in Susac syndrome. With random hexamers, about 0.45 to 1 ug RNA was reverse transcribed. TCRdb processed the immunoSEQ multiplex PCR reads anew with MiXCR; each CDR3 protein has one entry. The data show about 160,000 distinct CDR3 sequences, less than 95% seen once. The specimen was CD4+ T cells from PBMCs. The receptors shown here come from a human donor with multiple sclerosis.

The rearrangement links TRBV3-1 to TRBJ1-5; TRBD1 matches at 9 bases. Germline V CDR1 and CDR2: LGHDT, YNNKEL (reference sequence). The CDR3 extends over 15 amino acids. With V trimmed by 1 base and J by 2 bases, 0 bases remained unmatched. The CDR3 spells CASSQGTGGNQPQHF. As DNA, the CDR3 is TGTGCCAGCAGCCAAGGGACAGGGGGCAATCAGCCCCAGCATTTT.

The chain joins TRBV11-2 to TRBJ2-1; the D is unclear. The CDR3 is made up of 15 amino acids. V shed 2 bases and J shed 7 bases, with 15 bases lying between them. Germline CDR1 is SGHAT and CDR2 is FQNNGV. The CDR3 sequence is CASSLTLDDGNEQFF. For the CDR3, the DNA is TGTGCCAGCAGCTTAACTCTCGACGATGGGAATGAGCAGTTCTTC.

The chain joins TRBV6-5 to TRBJ2-7; perhaps TRBD1 as D (6 bases). The CDR3 extends over 15 amino acids. V shed 5 bases and J shed 3 bases, with 17 bases lying between them. Germline V CDR1 and CDR2: MNHEY, SVGAGI. The CDR3 DNA follows: TGTGCCAGCAGTCTACAGGGACCGATTTACTACGAGCAGTACTTC. This codes for CASSLQGPIYYEQYF.

The chain has TRBV30 and TRBJ2-5, with D possibly matching TRBD1 (5 bases). V gave up 5 bases and J gave up 0 bases, with 10 bases separating them. The CDR3 extends over 13 amino acids. Germline V gene sequence: CDR1 GTSNPN, CDR2 SVGIG (reference sequence). The CDR3 protein is CAWDPGYQETQYF. The CDR3 DNA reads TGTGCCTGGGATCCAGGGTACCAAGAGACCCAGTACTTC.

The CDR3 is CSVTPDTPMGEQYF. In DNA, the CDR3 is TGCAGCGTGACGCCGGACACTCCCATGGGCGAGCAGTACTTC. The chain joins TRBV29-1 to TRBJ2-7, with D possibly being TRBD1 (5 bases). V lost 6 bases, J lost 6 bases, and 21 bases lay in between. Germline CDR1 is SQVTM and CDR2 is ANQGSEA. The CDR3 has 14 amino acids.

The rearrangement links TRBV10-3 to TRBJ1-5; D may be TRBD1 (6 bases). CDR1 is ENHRY and CDR2 is SYGVKD in the germline V gene. The V end lost 2 bases, the J end lost 0 bases, and 11 bases lay between the germline ends. The CDR3 runs to 16 residues. DNA for the CDR3: TGTGCCATCAGTGAGACTCAGGGGTATAGCAATCAGCCCCAGCATTTT. This codes for CAISETQGYSNQPQHF.

The CDR3 here is CSVTGNNEQFF. CDR3 DNA sequence: TGCAGCGTTACGGGCAACAATGAGCAGTTCTTC. This rearrangement joins TRBV29-1 to TRBJ2-1; D is undetermined. The germline V and J ends were trimmed by 5 bases and 5 bases, with 7 bases remaining between them. The CDR3 runs to 11 residues. Germline assignment: CDR1 SQVTM and CDR2 ANQGSEA.

This chain links TRBV18 with TRBJ2-1; 10 nucleotides match TRBD2. The V and J ends lost 3 bases and 5 bases, in that order; junction bases with no gene match: 4. The CDR3 is 15 amino acids. CDR1 is KGHSH and CDR2 is LQKENI in the germline V gene. This chain's CDR3 is CASSPLAGENNEQFF. The CDR3 coding sequence is TGTGCCAGCTCACCCCTAGCGGGAGAAAACAATGAGCAGTTCTTC.

The chain employs TRBV29-1 and TRBJ1-4, with TRBD1 identical over 9 bases. Trimming at V came to 6 bases and at J to 8 bases, leaving 10 bases not matched to a gene. CDR3 length: 14 amino acids. Germline assignment: CDR1 SQVTM and CDR2 ANQGSEA. The CDR3 loop is CSVATTGGEEKLFF. CDR3 coding DNA: TGCAGCGTGGCCACGACAGGGGGAGAAGAAAAACTGTTTTTT.

This chain joins TRBV7-9 and TRBJ2-5; D unresolved. There are 14 residues in the CDR3. V shed 0 bases and J shed 4 bases, with 9 bases lying between them. The V gene's germline CDR1 is SEHNR and CDR2 FQNEAQ (reference sequence). CDR3 sequence reads: CASSLAASGETQYF. CDR3 nucleotides: TGTGCCAGCAGCTTAGCGGCCTCGGGAGAGACCCAGTACTTC.

This chain joins TRBV12-3 or TRBV12-4 and TRBJ2-3; a weak D match, TRBD2 (5 bases). The V end was cut by 5 bases, the J end by 0 bases, with 12 bases between. The CDR3 sequence is 15 residues long. As DNA, the CDR3 is TGTGCCAGCAGTCATAGTAGCGTGAGCACAGATACGCAGTATTTT. It translates to CASSHSSVSTDTQYF.